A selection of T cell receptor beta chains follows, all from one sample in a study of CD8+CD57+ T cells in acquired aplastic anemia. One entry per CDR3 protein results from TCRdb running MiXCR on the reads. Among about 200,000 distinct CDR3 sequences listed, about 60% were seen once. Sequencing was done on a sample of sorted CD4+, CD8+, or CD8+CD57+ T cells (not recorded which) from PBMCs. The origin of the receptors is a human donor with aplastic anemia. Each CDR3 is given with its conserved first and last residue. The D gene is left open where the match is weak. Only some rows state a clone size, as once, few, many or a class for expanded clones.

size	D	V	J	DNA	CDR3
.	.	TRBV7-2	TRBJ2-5	TGTGCCAGCAGCTTGTGGCTACAAGAGACCCAGTACTTC	CASSLWLQETQYF
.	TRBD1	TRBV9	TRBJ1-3	TGTGCCAGCAGCGTGAACGCGGGACAGAGGGGAAACACCATATATTTT	CASSVNAGQRGNTIYF
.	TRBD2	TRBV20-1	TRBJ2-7	TGCAGTGCTAGAGGCCCGGGGACTAGTCTGCACGAGCAGTACTTC	CSARGPGTSLHEQYF
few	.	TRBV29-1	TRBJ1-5	TGCAGCGTCGGGAGGGATAGCAATCAGCCCCAGCATTTT	CSVGRDSNQPQHF
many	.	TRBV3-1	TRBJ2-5	TGTGCCAGCAGCCAAGACAGGGGCCGGGATGGGGGGACCCAGTACTTC	CASSQDRGRDGGTQYF
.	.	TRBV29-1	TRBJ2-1	TGCAGCGTTGGACCGGGAGCTCCCTACAATGAGCAGTTCTTC	CSVGPGAPYNEQFF
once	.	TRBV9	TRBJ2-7	TGTGCCAGCAGCGTAGGCGGCAGGACCTACGAGCAGTACTTC	CASSVGGRTYEQYF
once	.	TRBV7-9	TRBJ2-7	TGTGCCAGCAGCTTTACAGGGTACGACGAGCAGTACTTC	CASSFTGYDEQYF
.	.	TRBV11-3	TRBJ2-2	TGTGCCAGCAGCTTGGGGGGCCGAGGCACCGGGGAGCTGTTTTTT	CASSLGGRGTGELFF
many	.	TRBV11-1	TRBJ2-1	TGTGCCAGCAGAGGGACCAACAATGAGCAGTTCTTC	CASRGTNNEQFF
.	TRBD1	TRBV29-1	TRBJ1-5	TGCAGCGTGGTTACAGGGGGAAAACAGCCCCAGCATTTT	CSVVTGGKQPQHF
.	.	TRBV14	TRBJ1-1	TGTGCCAGCAGCCCTCTGGGGACCCCCCGTGGGGCTTTCTTT	CASSPLGTPRGAFF
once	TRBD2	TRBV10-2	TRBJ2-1	TGCGCCAGCAGTACTAGCGGGGCCAACAATGAGCAGTTCTTC	CASSTSGANNEQFF
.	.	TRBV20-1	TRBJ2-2	TGCAGTGCTACATCAGGGGTAACCGGGGAGCTGTTTTTT	CSATSGVTGELFF
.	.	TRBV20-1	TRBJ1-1	TGCAGTGCTAGAGATGAACTCGATGCCCCTTTT	CSARDELDAPF
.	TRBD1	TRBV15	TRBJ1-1	TGTGCCACCAGCAGCTCCAGGTCGGGACAGGGGGTCACTGAAGCTTTCTTT	CATSSSRSGQGVTEAFF
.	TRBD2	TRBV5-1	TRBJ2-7	TGCGCCAGCAGCACTACTAGCGCGGGATCCTACGAGCAGTACTTC	CASSTTSAGSYEQYF